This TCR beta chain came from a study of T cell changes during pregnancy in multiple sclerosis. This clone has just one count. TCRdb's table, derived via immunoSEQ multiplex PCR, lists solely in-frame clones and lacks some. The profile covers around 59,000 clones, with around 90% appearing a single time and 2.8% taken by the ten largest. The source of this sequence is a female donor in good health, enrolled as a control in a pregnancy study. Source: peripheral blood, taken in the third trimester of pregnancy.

CDR3 amino acids: CASSPGTGAFSGNTIYF. The CDR3 coding sequence is TGTGCCAGCAGCCCAGGGACAGGGGCCTTCTCTGGAAACACCATATATTTT. The rearrangement links TRBV7-2 to TRBJ1-3; 10 bases align to TRBD1. V lost 5 bases to trimming and J lost 0 bases; unmatched junction nucleotides: 7. In germline, CDR1 is SGHTA, CDR2 FQGNSA. The CDR3 has 17 amino acids.